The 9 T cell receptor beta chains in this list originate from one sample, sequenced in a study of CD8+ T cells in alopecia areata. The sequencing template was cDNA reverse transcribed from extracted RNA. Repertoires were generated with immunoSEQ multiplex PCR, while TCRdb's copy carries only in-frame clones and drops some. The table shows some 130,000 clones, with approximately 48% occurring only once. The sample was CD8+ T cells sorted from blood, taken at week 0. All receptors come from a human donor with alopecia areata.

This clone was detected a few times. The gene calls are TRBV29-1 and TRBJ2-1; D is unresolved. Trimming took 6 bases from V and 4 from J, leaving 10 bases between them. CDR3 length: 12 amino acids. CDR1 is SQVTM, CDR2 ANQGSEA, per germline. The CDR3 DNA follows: TGCAGCGTGTTCGACATATACAATGAGCAGTTCTTC. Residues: CSVFDIYNEQFF.

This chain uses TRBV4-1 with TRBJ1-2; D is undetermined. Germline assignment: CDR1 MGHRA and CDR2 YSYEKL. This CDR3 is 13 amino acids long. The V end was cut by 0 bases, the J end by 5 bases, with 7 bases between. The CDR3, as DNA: TGCGCCAGCAGCCAAGATCAAGAGTATGGCTACACCTTC. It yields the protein CASSQDQEYGYTF.

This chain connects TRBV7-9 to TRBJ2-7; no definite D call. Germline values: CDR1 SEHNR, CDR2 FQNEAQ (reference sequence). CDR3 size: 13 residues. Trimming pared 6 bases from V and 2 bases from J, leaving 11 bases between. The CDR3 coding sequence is TGTGCCAGCAGTGCGGACGGAACCTACGAGCAGTACTTC. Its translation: CASSADGTYEQYF.

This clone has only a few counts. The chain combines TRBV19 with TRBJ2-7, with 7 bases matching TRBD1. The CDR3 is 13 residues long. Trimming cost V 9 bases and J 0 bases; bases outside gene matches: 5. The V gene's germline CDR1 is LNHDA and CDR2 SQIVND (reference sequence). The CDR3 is CARETGISYEQYF. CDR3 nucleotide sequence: TGTGCCAGGGAGACAGGGATCTCCTACGAGCAGTACTTC.

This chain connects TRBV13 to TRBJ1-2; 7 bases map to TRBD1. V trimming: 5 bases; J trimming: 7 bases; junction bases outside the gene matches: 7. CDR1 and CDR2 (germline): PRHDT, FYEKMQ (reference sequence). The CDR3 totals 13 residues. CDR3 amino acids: CASSEQGLGGYTF. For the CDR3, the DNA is TGTGCCAGCAGCGAACAGGGGCTGGGTGGCTACACCTTC.

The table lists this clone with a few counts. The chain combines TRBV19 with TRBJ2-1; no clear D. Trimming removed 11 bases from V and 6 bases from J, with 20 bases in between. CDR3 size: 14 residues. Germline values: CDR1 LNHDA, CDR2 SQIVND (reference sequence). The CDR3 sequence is CASSTLPALNEQFF. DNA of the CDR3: TGTGCCTCCAGTACGCTACCTGCCCTCAATGAGCAGTTCTTC. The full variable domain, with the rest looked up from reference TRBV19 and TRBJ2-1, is DGGITQSPKYLFRKEGQNVTLSCEQNLNHDAMYWYRQDPGQGLRLIYYSQIVNDFQKGDIAEGYSVSREKKESFPLTVTSAQKNPTAFYLCASSTLPALNEQFFGPGTRLTVL.

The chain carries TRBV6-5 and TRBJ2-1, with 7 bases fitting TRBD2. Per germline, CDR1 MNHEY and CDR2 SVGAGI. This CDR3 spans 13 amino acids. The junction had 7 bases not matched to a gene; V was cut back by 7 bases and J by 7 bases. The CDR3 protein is CASTQTGGNEQFF. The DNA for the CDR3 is TGTGCCAGCACCCAAACGGGGGGAAATGAGCAGTTCTTC.

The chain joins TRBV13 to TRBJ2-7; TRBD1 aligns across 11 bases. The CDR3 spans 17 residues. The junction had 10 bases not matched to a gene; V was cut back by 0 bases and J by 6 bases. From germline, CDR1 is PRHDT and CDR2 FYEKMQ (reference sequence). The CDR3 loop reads CASSLGPTDRGQGEQYF. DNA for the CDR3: TGTGCCAGCAGCTTAGGCCCAACGGACAGGGGGCAGGGCGAGCAGTACTTC.

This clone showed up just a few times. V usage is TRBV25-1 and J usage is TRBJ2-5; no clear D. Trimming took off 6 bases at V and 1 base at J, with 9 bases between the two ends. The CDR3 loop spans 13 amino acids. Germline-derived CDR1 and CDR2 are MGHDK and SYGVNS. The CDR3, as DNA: TGTGCCAGCAGAGCCCGTACCCAAGAGACCCAGTACTTC. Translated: CASRARTQETQYF.